The 21 T cell receptor beta chains listed next were all sequenced from one sample in a study of cytomegalovirus exposure and HLA in healthy donors. PCR involved 60 Vbeta and 13 Jbeta primers. This table comes from immunoSEQ multiplex PCR, and its TCRdb copy is limited to in-frame clones, with some not included. This sample has approximately 220,000 clones, with around 85% found just once. The sequenced material came from PBMCs. The receptors come from a girl aged 2 to 9 in good health and CMV-seronegative.

The rearrangement links TRBV6-5 to TRBJ2-7; the match to TRBD1 covers 8 bases. With V trimmed by 2 bases and J by 2 bases, 8 bases remained unmatched. This CDR3 has 16 residues. Germline lookup yields CDR1 MNHEY and CDR2 SVGAGI. The CDR3 loop is CASSYALGDRTYEQYF. CDR3 bases: TGTGCCAGCAGTTACGCGCTAGGGGACAGGACCTACGAGCAGTACTTC.

This clone occurred a few times. The chain employs TRBV5-6 and TRBJ2-1, with 8 nucleotides matching TRBD2. The CDR3 covers 15 residues. V shed 2 bases and J 7 bases; nucleotides not matched to a gene: 8. CDR1 SGHDT and CDR2 YYEEEE come from the germline V gene. CDR3 bases: TGTGCCAGCAGCTTACCGGGACTAGTAAGGAATGAGCAGTTCTTC. Translated, it gives CASSLPGLVRNEQFF.

This chain links TRBV11-2 with TRBJ1-4; 7 bases align to TRBD1. V lost 5 bases and J lost 4; bases outside the gene matches: 10. The CDR3 length is 16 residues. Germline V CDR1 and CDR2: SGHAT, FQNNGV. The CDR3 region has the DNA TGTGCCAGCAGCATCTTCCCAGGGGGAAGTAATGAAAAACTGTTTTTT. Encoded protein: CASSIFPGGSNEKLFF.

J is TRBJ1-1 and V is TRBV2, with 10 positions matching TRBD1. The trim removed 9 bases at V and 4 bases at J, leaving 8 bases unmatched. The CDR3 has 14 amino acids. Germline assignment: CDR1 SNHLY and CDR2 FYNNEI. The CDR3 DNA reads as TGTGCCAGTGGGACAGGGGCTGGGGGCACTGAAGCTTTCTTT. Protein: CASGTGAGGTEAFF.

V is TRBV27 and J is TRBJ2-7, with TRBD2 matching over 11 bases. CDR1 and CDR2 (germline): MNHEY, SMNVEV (reference sequence). V gave up 0 bases and J gave up 2 bases; unmatched junction bases: 3. CDR3 size: 16 residues. Written as DNA, the CDR3 is TGTGCCAGCAGTTTATCGATTAGCGGGAGGGCCTACGAGCAGTACTTC. Translated, it gives CASSLSISGRAYEQYF.

This clone has just a few counts. DNA of the CDR3: TGCGCCAGCAGCCAAGTTTTTCCGGACAGCTATGGCTACACCTTC. This translates into CASSQVFPDSYGYTF. This chain joins TRBV4-1 and TRBJ1-2; a possible D gene is TRBD1 (6 bases). The CDR3 has 15 residues. Germline V lookup: CDR1 MGHRA, CDR2 YSYEKL. Trimming took off 1 base at V and 4 bases at J, with 13 bases between the two ends.

The V and J genes are TRBV19 and TRBJ2-1, with 9 bases aligning to TRBD1. After removal of 3 bases from V and 6 bases from J, the junction contained 9 bases not matched to a gene. Germline CDR1 and CDR2: LNHDA and SQIVND (reference sequence). The CDR3 is 16 amino acids. The CDR3 region is CASSIAGQGISNEQFF. The CDR3, as DNA: TGTGCCAGTAGTATTGCTGGACAGGGGATTTCCAATGAGCAGTTCTTC.

This clone has a handful of counts. This rearrangement joins TRBV5-1 to TRBJ1-4; possibly TRBD1 for D (5 bases). This CDR3 has 15 residues. CDR1 SGHRS and CDR2 YFSETQ come from the germline V gene. V lost 4 bases, J lost 5 bases, and 15 bases lay in between. The CDR3 reads CASSRQLSNNEKLFF. The CDR3 DNA reads as TGCGCCAGCAGCCGACAGCTATCCAACAATGAAAAACTGTTTTTT.

The CDR3: CASSLSGSRSYEQYF. The CDR3 bases are TGTGCCAGCAGCTTGAGCGGGAGTAGGTCCTACGAGCAGTACTTC. The chain recombines TRBV7-9 with TRBJ2-7; 8 positions agree with TRBD2. J was trimmed by 1 base and V by 3 bases; bases with no gene match: 5. The CDR3 is 15 amino acids. CDR1 SEHNR and CDR2 FQNEAQ come from the germline V gene (reference sequence). The entire variable domain, with the rest obtained from reference TRBV7-9 and TRBJ2-7, is as follows: DTGVSQNPRHKITKRGQNVTFRCDPISEHNRLYWYRQTLGQGPEFLTYFQNEAQLEKSRLLSDRFSAERPKGSFSTLEIQRTEQGDSAMYLCASSLSGSRSYEQYFGPGTRLTVT.

The V and J genes are TRBV7-9 and TRBJ2-1; perhaps TRBD2 as D (6 bases). CDR1 SEHNR and CDR2 FQNEAQ come from the germline V gene (reference sequence). V was clipped by 1 base and J by 5 bases, with 6 bases between them. This CDR3 contains 13 residues. CDR3 in DNA: TGTGCCAGCAGCTTAGTAGCGGACAATGAGCAGTTCTTC. This sequence encodes CASSLVADNEQFF.

CDR3 region: CASSPEGAGETQYF. CDR3 coding DNA: TGTGCCAGCAGCCCCGAGGGCGCCGGGGAGACCCAGTACTTC. The chain couples TRBV5-6 to TRBJ2-5, with D maybe TRBD2 (5 bases). Trimming shortened V by 4 bases and J by 5 bases, and 15 bases separated the two germline ends. CDR1 and CDR2 from the germline V gene are SGHDT and YYEEEE. This CDR3 spans 14 amino acids.

This sequence joins TRBV2 and TRBJ1-5, with 7 positions matching TRBD1. The V gene's germline CDR1 is SNHLY and CDR2 FYNNEI. The CDR3 is made up of 16 amino acids. The J segment lost 4 bases and the V segment lost 6 bases, leaving 12 bases of the junction unmatched. The CDR3 sequence: CASSDRTGGFNQPQHF. The CDR3 DNA reads as TGTGCCAGCAGCGACCGGACAGGAGGCTTTAATCAGCCCCAGCATTTT.

V is TRBV7-9 and J is TRBJ2-7; tentative D call: TRBD2 (6 bases). V gave up 5 bases and J gave up 3 bases, with 20 bases separating them. This CDR3 is built from 16 residues. From germline, CDR1 is SEHNR and CDR2 FQNEAQ (reference sequence). CDR3 sequence: CASSPAGTGGYYEQYF. CDR3 sequence (DNA): TGTGCCAGCAGCCCAGCCGGGACTGGCGGCTACTACGAGCAGTACTTC.

The chain uses TRBV6-4 and TRBJ1-1; 10 nucleotides line up with TRBD1. The V and J ends lost 5 bases and 3 bases, in that order; junction bases with no gene match: 12. Germline V gene lookup returns CDR1 MRHNA and CDR2 SNTAGT. The CDR3 covers 17 residues. The CDR3 spells CASSRKDRGRGHTEAFF. CDR3 bases: TGTGCCAGCAGTCGTAAGGACAGGGGGAGGGGGCACACTGAAGCTTTCTTT.

The chain carries TRBV9 and TRBJ2-5, with 9 bases fitting TRBD1. This CDR3 spans 16 amino acids. The germline gives CDR1 SGDLS, CDR2 YYNGEE. V gave up 0 bases and J gave up 5 bases; unmatched junction bases: 8. The DNA for the CDR3 is TGTGCCAGCAGCGTAGAGGGACAGGGTTTTTCGGAGACCCAGTACTTC. This translates into CASSVEGQGFSETQYF.

The rearrangement joins TRBV6-5 to TRBJ2-3; D perhaps matches TRBD2 (6 bases). CDR1 is MNHEY and CDR2 is SVGAGI in the germline V gene. The ends were cut back, 5 bases at V and 1 base at J, with 13 bases in the middle. This CDR3 comprises 15 residues. This CDR3 is CASSPPGTGTDTQYF. In nucleotides, the CDR3 is TGTGCCAGCAGTCCACCCGGGACTGGCACAGATACGCAGTATTTT.

This chain connects TRBV6-1 to TRBJ2-7, with 12 bases matching TRBD2. Germline CDR1 MNHNS, CDR2 SASEGT. The V gene end was trimmed by 3 bases and the J gene end by 2 bases; junction bases not matched to a gene: 2. The CDR3 totals 15 residues. The CDR3 DNA sequence: TGTGCCAGCAGTGACCTAGCGGGGGGGCCCTACGAGCAGTACTTC. Translated, it gives CASSDLAGGPYEQYF.

The rearrangement links TRBV28 to TRBJ2-1, with D perhaps TRBD1 (6 bases). The CDR3 totals 15 residues. CDR1 MDHEN and CDR2 SYDVKM come from the germline V gene. The germline V and J ends were trimmed by 2 bases and 2 bases, with 10 bases remaining between them. In nucleotides, the CDR3 is TGTGCCAGCAGTTTAGGGACACTTACCTACAATGAGCAGTTCTTC. Amino acids: CASSLGTLTYNEQFF.

The chain combines TRBV7-6 with TRBJ2-1; tentatively, D is TRBD2 (7 bases). The CDR3 loop spans 21 amino acids. Germline-derived CDR1 and CDR2 are SGHVS and FNYEAQ. V lost 0 bases, J lost 6 bases, and 30 bases lay in between. CDR3 nucleotides: TGTGCCAGCAGCTTAGCGTACCCGGCTTTTCCGGGGGGCATCAGGGGCAATGAGCAGTTCTTC. Protein product: CASSLAYPAFPGGIRGNEQFF.

The chain combines TRBV4-1 with TRBJ2-7, with 7 bases matching TRBD1. This CDR3 has 15 amino acids. Germline loops: CDR1 MGHRA, CDR2 YSYEKL. The V gene end was trimmed by 3 bases and the J gene end by 6 bases; junction bases not matched to a gene: 11. For the CDR3, the DNA is TGCGCCAGCAGCCAGTCGACAGGGAAAGGTTTCGAGCAGTACTTC. Residues: CASSQSTGKGFEQYF.

The chain recombines TRBV4-1 with TRBJ2-1; 12 bases agree with TRBD2. This CDR3 region has 17 residues. With 5 bases clipped from V and 0 bases from J, the junction kept 5 bases outside the gene matches. The germline gives CDR1 MGHRA, CDR2 YSYEKL. For the CDR3, the DNA is TGCGCCAGCAGCAGCAAGACTAGCGGGAGCTCCTACAATGAGCAGTTCTTC. It translates to CASSSKTSGSSYNEQFF.